Following are 30 T cell receptor beta chains from one sample sequenced in a study of cytomegalovirus exposure and HLA in healthy donors. A multiplex PCR was run with 60 Vbeta primers and 13 Jbeta primers. The assay was immunoSEQ multiplex PCR, and TCRdb's table has in-frame clones only and misses some. The table lists 120,000 to 150,000 clones, 60% to 85% of them singletons. The sample consisted of PBMCs. The origin of the receptors is a man between 18 and 35 years old in good health and CMV-seronegative.

This clone was picked up a small number of times. Other DNA sequences from this sample encode an identical CDR3 as well. This sequence joins TRBV5-1 and TRBJ2-7; D ambiguous. CDR3 size: 13 residues. In germline, CDR1 is SGHRS, CDR2 YFSETQ. V was shortened by 0 bases and J by 4 bases, with 8 bases between the two germline ends. The CDR3 protein is CASSLAGLYEQYF. The CDR3 coding sequence is TGCGCCAGCAGCTTGGCTGGGCTATACGAGCAGTACTTC. The full variable domain, with the rest looked up from reference TRBV5-1 and TRBJ2-7, is KAGVTQTPRYLIKTRGQQVTLSCSPISGHRSVSWYQQTPGQGLQFLFEYFSETQRNKGNFPGRFSGRQFSNSRSEMNVSTLELGDSALYLCASSLAGLYEQYFGPGTRLTVT.

The chain joins TRBV27 to TRBJ2-2, with D possibly matching TRBD1 (7 bases). The CDR3 spans 15 residues. Germline V gene lookup returns CDR1 MNHEY and CDR2 SMNVEV (reference sequence). Trimming removed 8 bases at V and 7 bases at J, with 20 bases between. The CDR3 protein is CASRFPAGGIGELFF. The DNA of the CDR3 is TGTGCCAGCCGGTTCCCCGCAGGGGGGATCGGGGAGCTGTTTTTT.

The genes are TRBV5-1 and TRBJ2-5; 8 bases fit TRBD1. CDR1 and CDR2 (germline): SGHRS, YFSETQ. The V and J ends lost 3 bases and 3 bases, in that order; junction bases with no gene match: 10. The CDR3 extends over 16 amino acids. For the CDR3, the DNA is TGCGCCAGCAGCTCCGGACAGGGTCTGTATGAAGAGACCCAGTACTTC. Translated, it gives CASSSGQGLYEETQYF.

The chain joins TRBV2 to TRBJ1-4; possible D gene TRBD1, 6 bases. Between the trimmed V and J ends, which lost 4 bases and 7 bases, there was a span of 10 bases. The germline V gene encodes CDR1 SNHLY and CDR2 FYNNEI. The CDR3 loop spans 13 amino acids. Here the CDR3 DNA reads TGTGCCAGCAGTGGACAGGCGGGTGAAAAACTGTTTTTT. It specifies CASSGQAGEKLFF. The entire variable domain, with the rest obtained from reference TRBV2 and TRBJ1-4, is as follows: EPEVTQTPSHQVTQMGQEVILRCVPISNHLYFYWYRQILGQKVEFLVSFYNNEISEKSEIFDDQFSVERPDGSNFTLKIRSTKLEDSAMYFCASSGQAGEKLFFGSGTQLSVL.

CDR3 nucleotides: TGTGCCAGCAGTTACCACACCGGACAGAAGTATGGCTACACCTTC. Its protein is CASSYHTGQKYGYTF. The chain is built from TRBV6-5 and TRBJ1-2; D is perhaps TRBD1 (6 bases). Per the germline V gene, CDR1 is MNHEY and CDR2 is SVGAGI. The CDR3 is 15 residues long. The ends were cut back, 2 bases at V and 5 bases at J, with 15 bases in the middle.

This clone was found a few times. The rearrangement links TRBV28 to TRBJ2-7; TRBD1 is a possible D gene (6 bases). The length of the CDR3 is 13 residues. Trimming removed 5 bases from V and 3 bases from J, with 11 bases in between. Germline V gene lookup returns CDR1 MDHEN and CDR2 SYDVKM. CDR3 sequence (DNA): TGTGCCAGCAGTGGGGGACAACTCTACGAGCAGTACTTC. It specifies CASSGGQLYEQYF.

This clone has ten or more counts. The chain links TRBV13 to TRBJ1-5; no clear D. Trimming took off 0 bases at V and 1 base at J, with 4 bases between the two ends. CDR1 and CDR2 from the germline V gene are PRHDT and FYEKMQ (reference sequence). The CDR3 consists of 14 residues. The CDR3 DNA reads TGTGCCAGCAGCTTAGGCGAGAGCAATCAGCCCCAGCATTTT. It is translated as CASSLGESNQPQHF.

This clone is a singleton in its sample. The V gene is TRBV5-5, the J gene TRBJ1-1; no definite D call. Looked up from germline, CDR1 is SGHKS and CDR2 is YYEKEE (reference sequence). Trimming took 0 bases from V and 3 from J, leaving 15 bases between them. This CDR3 region has 16 residues. The CDR3 nucleotides are TGTGCCAGCAGCTTGGTCCGGGGTACCGATTACACTGAAGCTTTCTTT. This codes for CASSLVRGTDYTEAFF.

This chain joins TRBV29-1 and TRBJ2-5, with D possibly TRBD1 on 5 matching bases. The closer fit of TRBJ2-7 to the DNA end suggests the J call may be wrong. From germline, CDR1 is SQVTM and CDR2 ANQGSEA. CDR3 length: 13 residues. CDR3 protein: CSGRTPDTYEQYF. In nucleotides, the CDR3 is TGCAGTGGAAGGACACCCGATACCTACGAGCAGTACTTC.

The V gene is TRBV30, the J gene TRBJ2-2; 8 bases are shared with TRBD2. This CDR3 region has 19 residues. Germline trimming cut 4 bases from V and 2 bases from J; bases unmatched to any gene: 18. Germline lookup yields CDR1 GTSNPN and CDR2 SVGIG (reference sequence). The DNA for the CDR3 is TGTGCCTGGACCCCTTCAGGACTAGCCCTACAATCAAACACCGGGGAGCTGTTTTTT. Its protein product is CAWTPSGLALQSNTGELFF.

The rearrangement uses TRBV5-5 and TRBJ1-1; perhaps TRBD1 as D (6 bases). V shed 4 bases and J shed 1 base, with 11 bases lying between them. The CDR3 is made up of 14 amino acids. Germline CDR1 SGHKS, CDR2 YYEKEE (reference sequence). This CDR3 is CASSPVGGNTEAFF. The CDR3 nucleotides read TGTGCCAGCAGCCCCGTAGGGGGGAACACTGAAGCTTTCTTT.

This clone was detected a few times. This rearrangement joins TRBV29-1 to TRBJ2-2; 8 nucleotides agree with TRBD2. This CDR3 has 15 residues. V was pared by 7 bases and J by 3 bases, with 10 bases of the junction left unmatched. Germline V lookup: CDR1 SQVTM, CDR2 ANQGSEA. As DNA, the CDR3 is TGCAGCGCAAAAACGACTAGCGTAGACACCGGGGAGCTGTTTTTT. Translating gives CSAKTTSVDTGELFF.

The rearrangement uses TRBV30 and TRBJ1-3, with 8 positions matching TRBD1. The germline V gene has CDR1 GTSNPN and CDR2 SVGIG (reference sequence). J gave up 2 bases and V 5 bases, and 11 bases lay outside the gene matches. This CDR3 region has 16 residues. CDR3 sequence (DNA): TGTGCCTGGGCCACCGGCCAGGGGGCTGCTGGAAACACCATATATTTT. This encodes CAWATGQGAAGNTIYF.

Notes on this clone: The sample carries other DNA sequences with the same CDR3. J is TRBJ1-1 and V is TRBV4-1; TRBD1 is a possible D gene (5 bases). The length of the CDR3 is 15 residues. Between the trimmed V and J ends, which lost 0 bases and 3 bases, there was a span of 11 bases. Germline CDR1 reads MGHRA; CDR2 reads YSYEKL. CDR3 nucleotides: TGCGCCAGCAGCCAAGAATCCAGGGAGGACACTGAAGCTTTCTTT. Protein sequence: CASSQESREDTEAFF.

J is TRBJ1-5 and V is TRBV6-5, with 10 bases aligning to TRBD1. The CDR3 contains 15 residues. With 5 bases clipped from V and 0 bases from J, the junction kept 1 base outside the gene matches. The germline V gene has CDR1 MNHEY and CDR2 SVGAGI. The CDR3 reads CASSGDRGSNQPQHF. DNA of the CDR3: TGTGCCAGCAGTGGGGACAGGGGTAGCAATCAGCCCCAGCATTTT.

J is TRBJ1-6 and V is TRBV7-9; possible D gene TRBD1, 5 bases. Between the trimmed V and J ends, which lost 1 base and 9 bases, there was a span of 13 bases. The CDR3 covers 15 residues. CDR1 SEHNR and CDR2 FQNEAQ come from the germline V gene (reference sequence). CDR3 sequence (DNA): TGTGCCAGCAGCTTAGATGGGGCGCCAGGTTCACCCCTCCACTTT. Protein: CASSLDGAPGSPLHF.

J is TRBJ2-7 and V is TRBV19; maybe TRBD1 (6 bases). Trimming took 3 bases from V and 0 from J, leaving 18 bases between them. Germline CDR1 reads LNHDA; CDR2 reads SQIVND (reference sequence). The CDR3 is 17 amino acids. The CDR3 loop is CASSIVEGDKYSYEQYF. The DNA for the CDR3 is TGTGCCAGTAGTATTGTCGAGGGGGACAAGTACTCCTACGAGCAGTACTTC. The full variable domain, completed using reference TRBV19 and TRBJ2-7, is DGGITQSPKYLFRKEGQNVTLSCEQNLNHDAMYWYRQDPGQGLRLIYYSQIVNDFQKGDIAEGYSVSREKKESFPLTVTSAQKNPTAFYLCASSIVEGDKYSYEQYFGPGTRLTVT.

For the CDR3, the DNA is TGCGCCAGCAGTGCCAGGGGGACTGAAGCTTTCTTT. Translation: CASSARGTEAFF. This chain links TRBV10-1 with TRBJ1-1; 7 bases map to TRBD1. The CDR3 extends over 12 amino acids. The germline CDR1 and CDR2 sequences are WNHNN and SYGVQD (reference sequence). V lost 4 bases to trimming and J lost 5 bases; unmatched junction nucleotides: 1.

The rearrangement joins TRBV27 to TRBJ2-7; D is possibly TRBD1 (5 bases). The CDR3 contains 14 residues. Trimming removed 2 bases from V and 2 bases from J, with 10 bases in between. Germline V CDR1 and CDR2: MNHEY, SMNVEV (reference sequence). The CDR3 sequence: CASSLAAGPYEQYF. The CDR3 nucleotides read TGTGCCAGCAGTTTAGCGGCAGGGCCCTACGAGCAGTACTTC.

V is TRBV5-6 and J is TRBJ2-3, with a possible D match to TRBD2 (6 bases). Germline CDR1 SGHDT, CDR2 YYEEEE. The CDR3 consists of 16 residues. Trimming removed 2 bases from V and 2 bases from J, with 15 bases in between. In DNA form, the CDR3 reads TGTGCCAGCAGCTTCTCGGGAGCAGCCGACACAGATACGCAGTATTTT. Its translation: CASSFSGAADTDTQYF.

The CDR3 loop is CASSRGVGQETQYF. CDR3 sequence (DNA): TGTGCCAGCAGTAGGGGTGTGGGCCAAGAGACCCAGTACTTC. This chain links TRBV6-6 with TRBJ2-5; D is possibly TRBD1 (5 bases). V was shortened by 5 bases and J by 1 base, with 11 bases between the two germline ends. CDR1 and CDR2 from the germline V gene are MNHNY and SVGAGI (reference sequence). The CDR3 has 14 amino acids.

For this clone: One junction end does not reproduce the germline sequence, and a read error may be involved. The rearrangement uses TRBV2 and TRBJ2-7; D might be TRBD2 (6 bases). CDR3 length: 14 amino acids. The V gene's germline CDR1 is SNHLY and CDR2 FYNNEI. CDR3 residues: CVSSWDGLTYEQYF. The CDR3 bases are TGTGTCAGCAGTTGGGACGGACTAACCTACGAGCAGTACTTC. Looking up the rest from reference TRBV2 and TRBJ2-7 gives the full variable domain: EPEVTQTPSHQVTQMGQEVILRCVPISNHLYFYWYRQILGQKVEFLVSFYNNEISEKSEIFDDQFSVERPDGSNFTLKIRSTKLEDSAMYFCVSSWDGLTYEQYFGPGTRLTVT.

The chain uses TRBV7-9 and TRBJ2-7, with 7 bases aligning to TRBD2. The CDR3 spans 13 residues. The V gene end was trimmed by 4 bases and the J gene end by 7 bases; junction bases not matched to a gene: 7. Germline CDR1 reads SEHNR; CDR2 reads FQNEAQ (reference sequence). The CDR3 here is CASSSLAVWEQYF. The CDR3 region has the DNA TGTGCCAGCAGCTCTCTAGCGGTTTGGGAGCAGTACTTC.

This clone was detected once. This sequence joins TRBV29-1 and TRBJ1-2, with no clear D. Between the trimmed V and J ends, which lost 4 bases and 3 bases, there was a span of 6 bases. From germline, CDR1 is SQVTM and CDR2 ANQGSEA. This CDR3 region has 11 residues. CDR3 nucleotides: TGCAGCGTTGCCGAGGACTATGGCTACACCTTC. This sequence encodes CSVAEDYGYTF.

This clone has just a few counts. CDR3 DNA sequence: TGTGCCAGCAGCTTGAGCGCAGTGAGCTCCTATAATTCACCCCTCCACTTT. Translating it yields CASSLSAVSSYNSPLHF. The chain couples TRBV5-6 to TRBJ1-6; the D is unclear. The CDR3 is made up of 17 amino acids. The germline V gene encodes CDR1 SGHDT and CDR2 YYEEEE. V lost 1 base, J lost 0 bases, and 11 bases lay in between.

CDR3 bases: TGTGCCAGCAGCTTGTTACTGGCCGGGGAGCTGTTTTTT. Protein sequence: CASSLLLAGELFF. The chain recombines TRBV5-5 with TRBJ2-2; D is uncertain. Germline CDR1 SGHKS, CDR2 YYEKEE (reference sequence). V lost 1 base and J lost 6, with 7 bases in between. This CDR3 comprises 13 residues.

CDR3 sequence (DNA): TGTGCCAGCAGCTTGGACAGGGGACAGCCGGGCGGCTACACCTTC. Translated, it gives CASSLDRGQPGGYTF. This chain uses TRBV5-6 with TRBJ1-2, with TRBD1 identical over 7 bases. The V and J ends lost 0 bases and 8 bases, in that order; junction bases with no gene match: 10. The CDR3 has 15 amino acids. The germline CDR1 and CDR2 sequences are SGHDT and YYEEEE.

This clone was detected only once. The chain is built from TRBV28 and TRBJ1-1, with 7 bases that match TRBD1. The CDR3 length is 16 residues. CDR1 MDHEN and CDR2 SYDVKM come from the germline V gene. With V trimmed by 5 bases and J by 4 bases, 13 bases remained unmatched. CDR3 sequence: CASSTYRGPLVTEAFF. The CDR3 nucleotides are TGTGCCAGCAGTACCTACAGGGGCCCGCTAGTCACTGAAGCTTTCTTT.

The rearrangement uses TRBV9 and TRBJ2-3, with D tentatively TRBD2 (5 bases). Looked up from germline, CDR1 is SGDLS and CDR2 is YYNGEE. The CDR3 contains 14 residues. The V end lost 6 bases, the J end lost 0 bases, and 11 bases lay between the germline ends. The CDR3 coding sequence is TGTGCCAGCACAACGGGATGGAGCACAGATACGCAGTATTTT. As protein: CASTTGWSTDTQYF.

The V and J genes are TRBV10-2 and TRBJ2-5, with 10 bases aligning to TRBD2. Germline lookup yields CDR1 WSHSY and CDR2 SAAADI. The CDR3 sequence is 18 residues long. V shed 6 bases, J shed 1 base, and the junction held 14 bases outside the gene matches. For the CDR3, the DNA is TGCGCCAGCAGCAAATCCGGGACTAGCGCGGGAATCCAAGAGACCCAGTACTTC. It codes for CASSKSGTSAGIQETQYF.